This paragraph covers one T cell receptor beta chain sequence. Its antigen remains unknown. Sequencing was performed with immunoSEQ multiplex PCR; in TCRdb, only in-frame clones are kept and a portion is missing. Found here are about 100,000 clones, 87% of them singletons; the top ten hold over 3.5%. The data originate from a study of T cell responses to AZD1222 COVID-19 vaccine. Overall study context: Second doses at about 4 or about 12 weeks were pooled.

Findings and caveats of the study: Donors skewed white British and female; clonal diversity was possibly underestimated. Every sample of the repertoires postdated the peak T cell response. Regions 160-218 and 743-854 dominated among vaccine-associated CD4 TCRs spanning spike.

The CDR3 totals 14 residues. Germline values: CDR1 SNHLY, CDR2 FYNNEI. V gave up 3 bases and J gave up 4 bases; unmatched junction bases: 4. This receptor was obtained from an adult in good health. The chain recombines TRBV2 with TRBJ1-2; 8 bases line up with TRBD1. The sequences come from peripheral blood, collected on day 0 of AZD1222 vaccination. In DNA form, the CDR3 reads TGTGCCAGCAGTGAGACCGGGACAGGCTATGGCTACACCTTC. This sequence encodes CASSETGTGYGYTF.